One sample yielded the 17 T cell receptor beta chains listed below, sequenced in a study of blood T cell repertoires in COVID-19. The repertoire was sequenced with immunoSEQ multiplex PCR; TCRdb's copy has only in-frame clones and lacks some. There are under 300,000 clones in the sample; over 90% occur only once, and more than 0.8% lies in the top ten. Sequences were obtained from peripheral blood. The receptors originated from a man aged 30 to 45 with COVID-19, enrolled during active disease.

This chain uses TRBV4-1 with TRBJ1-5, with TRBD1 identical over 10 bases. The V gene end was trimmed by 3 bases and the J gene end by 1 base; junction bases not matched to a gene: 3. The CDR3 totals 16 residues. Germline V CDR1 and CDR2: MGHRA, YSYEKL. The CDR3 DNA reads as TGCGCCAGCAGCCAGCCGGACAGGGGGAGCAATCAGCCCCAGCATTTT. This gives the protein CASSQPDRGSNQPQHF.

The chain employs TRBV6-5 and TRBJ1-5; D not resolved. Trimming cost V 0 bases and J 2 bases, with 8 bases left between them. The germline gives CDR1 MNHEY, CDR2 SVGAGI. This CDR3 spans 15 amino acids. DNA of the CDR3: TGTGCCAGCAGTTACTCGTTCCGGGGCAATCAGCCCCAGCATTTT. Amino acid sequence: CASSYSFRGNQPQHF.

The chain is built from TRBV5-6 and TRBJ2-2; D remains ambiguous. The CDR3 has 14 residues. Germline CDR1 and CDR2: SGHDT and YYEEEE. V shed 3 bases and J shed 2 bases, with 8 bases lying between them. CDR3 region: CASSSISNTGELFF. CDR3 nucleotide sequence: TGTGCCAGCAGCTCTATTTCCAACACCGGGGAGCTGTTTTTT.

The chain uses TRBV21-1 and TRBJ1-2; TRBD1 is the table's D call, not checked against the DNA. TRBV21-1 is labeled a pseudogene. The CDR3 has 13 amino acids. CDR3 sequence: CARRFDRVDGYTF. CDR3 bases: TGTGCCAGGAGATTTGACAGGGTTGATGGCTACACCTTC.

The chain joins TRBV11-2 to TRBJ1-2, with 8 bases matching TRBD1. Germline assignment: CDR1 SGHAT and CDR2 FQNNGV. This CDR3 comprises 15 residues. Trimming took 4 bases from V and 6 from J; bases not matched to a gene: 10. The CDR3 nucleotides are TGTGCCAGCAGCTCAATCAGGGGGCGCGAAGATGGCTACACCTTC. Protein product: CASSSIRGREDGYTF.

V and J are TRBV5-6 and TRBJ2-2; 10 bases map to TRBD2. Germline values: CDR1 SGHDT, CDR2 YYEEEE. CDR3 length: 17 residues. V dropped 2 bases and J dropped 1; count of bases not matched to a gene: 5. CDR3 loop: CASSFPSGGRNTGELFF. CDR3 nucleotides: TGTGCCAGCAGCTTCCCTAGCGGGGGCCGGAACACCGGGGAGCTGTTTTTT. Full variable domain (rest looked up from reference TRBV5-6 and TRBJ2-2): DAGVTQSPTHLIKTRGQQVTLRCSPKSGHDTVSWYQQALGQGPQFIFQYYEEEERQRGNFPDRFSGHQFPNYSSELNVNALLLGDSALYLCASSFPSGGRNTGELFFGEGSRLTVL.

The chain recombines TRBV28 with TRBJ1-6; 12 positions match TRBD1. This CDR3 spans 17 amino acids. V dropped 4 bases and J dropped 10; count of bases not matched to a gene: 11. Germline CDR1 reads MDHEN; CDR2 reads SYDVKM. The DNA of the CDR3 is TGTGCCAGCAGTTATCCGCCCGCGGGACAGGGGGCATCACCCCTCCACTTT. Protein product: CASSYPPAGQGASPLHF.

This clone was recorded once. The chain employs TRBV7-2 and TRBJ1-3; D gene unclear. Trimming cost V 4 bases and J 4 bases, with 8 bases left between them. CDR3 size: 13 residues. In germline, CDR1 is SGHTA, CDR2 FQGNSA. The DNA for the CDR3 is TGTGCCAGCAGCTCAGAACAAGGAAACACCATATATTTT. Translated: CASSSEQGNTIYF.

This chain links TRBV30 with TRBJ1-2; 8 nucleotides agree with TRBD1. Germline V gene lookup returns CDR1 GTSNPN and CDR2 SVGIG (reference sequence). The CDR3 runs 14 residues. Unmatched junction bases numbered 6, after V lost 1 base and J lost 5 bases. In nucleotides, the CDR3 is TGTGCCTGGAGTGCTCAAAACAGGGGGTATGGCTACACCTTC. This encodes CAWSAQNRGYGYTF.

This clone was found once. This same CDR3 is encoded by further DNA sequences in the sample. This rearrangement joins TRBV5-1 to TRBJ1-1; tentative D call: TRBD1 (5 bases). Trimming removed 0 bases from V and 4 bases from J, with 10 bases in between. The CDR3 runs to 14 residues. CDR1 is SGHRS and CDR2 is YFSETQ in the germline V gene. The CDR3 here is CASSLGQGATEAFF. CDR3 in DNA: TGCGCCAGCAGCTTGGGTCAGGGCGCCACTGAAGCTTTCTTT.

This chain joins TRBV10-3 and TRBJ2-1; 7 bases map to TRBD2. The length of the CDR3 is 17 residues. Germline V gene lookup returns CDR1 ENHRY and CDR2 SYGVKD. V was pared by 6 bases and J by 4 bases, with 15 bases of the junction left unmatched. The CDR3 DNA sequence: TGTGCCATCAGCGGTCCCGGGTCGCGGGGGACTTACAATGAGCAGTTCTTC. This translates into CAISGPGSRGTYNEQFF.

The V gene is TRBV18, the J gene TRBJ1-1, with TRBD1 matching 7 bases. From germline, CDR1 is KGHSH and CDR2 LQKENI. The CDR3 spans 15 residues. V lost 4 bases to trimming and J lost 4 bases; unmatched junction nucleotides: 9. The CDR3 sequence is CASSQGARGLTEAFF. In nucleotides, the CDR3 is TGTGCCAGCTCACAGGGGGCCCGGGGACTCACTGAAGCTTTCTTT.

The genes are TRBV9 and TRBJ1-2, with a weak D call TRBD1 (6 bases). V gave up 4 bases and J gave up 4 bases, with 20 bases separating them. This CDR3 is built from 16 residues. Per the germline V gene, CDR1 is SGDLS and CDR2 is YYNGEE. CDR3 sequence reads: CASSPRGGGEVYGYTF. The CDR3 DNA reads TGTGCCAGCAGCCCCCGGGGAGGGGGGGAAGTCTATGGCTACACCTTC.

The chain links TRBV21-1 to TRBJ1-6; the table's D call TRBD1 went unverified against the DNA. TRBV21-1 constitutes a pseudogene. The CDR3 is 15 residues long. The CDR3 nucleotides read TGTGCCAGCAGCGCGCGACAGGGGTATAATTCACCCCTCCACTTT. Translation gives CASSARQGYNSPLHF.

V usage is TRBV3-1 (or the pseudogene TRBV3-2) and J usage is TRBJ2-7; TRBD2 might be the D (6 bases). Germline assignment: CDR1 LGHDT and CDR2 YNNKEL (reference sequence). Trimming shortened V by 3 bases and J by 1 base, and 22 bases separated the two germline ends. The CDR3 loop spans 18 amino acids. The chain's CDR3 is CASSQGVAWRGNSYEQYF. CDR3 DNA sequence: TGTGCCAGCAGCCAGGGGGTAGCTTGGCGGGGAAATTCCTACGAGCAGTACTTC.

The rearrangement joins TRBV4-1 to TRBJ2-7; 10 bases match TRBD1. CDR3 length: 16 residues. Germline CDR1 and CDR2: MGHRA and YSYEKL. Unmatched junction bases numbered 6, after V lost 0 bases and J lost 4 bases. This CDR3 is CASSQEGRQGAYEQYF. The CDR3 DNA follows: TGCGCCAGCAGCCAAGAAGGGAGACAGGGGGCATACGAGCAGTACTTC.

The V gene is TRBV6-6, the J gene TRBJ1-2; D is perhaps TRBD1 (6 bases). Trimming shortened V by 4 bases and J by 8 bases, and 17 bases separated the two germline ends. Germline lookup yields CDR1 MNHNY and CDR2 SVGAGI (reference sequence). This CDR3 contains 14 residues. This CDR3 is CASSSFDRREGYTF. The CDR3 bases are TGTGCCAGCAGTTCCTTCGACAGGCGGGAGGGCTACACCTTC.